These 20 T cell receptor beta chains share one sample of origin, sequenced in a study of cytomegalovirus exposure and HLA in healthy donors (dated by TCRdb to about 2017). Library preparation employed the immunoSEQ multiplex PCR assay. A mixture of 60 forward primers for TCR Vbeta segments and 13 reverse primers for TCR Jbeta segments was used in the multiplex PCR. TCRdb obtained this table from immuneACCESS and retained in-frame rearrangements with V and J assigned. These tables miss some clones; where compared with another copy, unresolved V genes account for less than half of the shortfall, and the remainder is unexplained. The sample profile shows around 180,000 clones; around 87% of them were found once. 1.5% to 2% of the sample goes to the ten largest clones. Sequencing was carried out using PBMCs. Every receptor here comes from a woman aged 18-29 years in good health and CMV-seronegative.

This chain connects TRBV10-3 to TRBJ2-3; 13 positions match TRBD2. From germline, CDR1 is ENHRY and CDR2 SYGVKD. After removal of 5 bases from V and 2 bases from J, the junction contained 7 bases not matched to a gene. The CDR3 runs 17 residues. CDR3 nucleotides: TGTGCCATCAGTACTCCAGGACTAGCGGGAGACACAGATACGCAGTATTTT. It specifies CAISTPGLAGDTDTQYF.

J is TRBJ2-7 and V is TRBV6-6; 9 positions match TRBD2. Germline CDR1 MNHNY, CDR2 SVGAGI (reference sequence). The V segment lost 2 bases and the J segment 7 bases; nucleotides outside the gene matches: 6. This CDR3 spans 14 amino acids. CDR3 DNA sequence: TGTGCCAGCAGTTACGGCGGGGGGGCTCGTGAGCAGTACTTC. This codes for CASSYGGGAREQYF.

The CDR3 DNA sequence: TGTGCCTGGAGTGTACCGGGAACTCCCTATAATTCACCCCTCCACTTT. This translates into CAWSVPGTPYNSPLHF. The gene calls are TRBV30 and TRBJ1-6; D gene unclear. The V gene lost 0 bases and the J gene lost 2 bases, with 11 bases spanning the gap. From germline, CDR1 is GTSNPN and CDR2 SVGIG (reference sequence). There are 16 residues in the CDR3.

The V gene is TRBV28, the J gene TRBJ1-2; perhaps TRBD1 as D (5 bases). CDR3 length: 12 amino acids. The V gene lost 6 bases and the J gene lost 4 bases, with 9 bases spanning the gap. Germline V gene data show CDR1 as MDHEN and CDR2 as SYDVKM. The CDR3 is CASRQGIYGYTF. The CDR3 DNA reads as TGTGCCAGCAGGCAGGGAATCTATGGCTACACCTTC.

This clone was seen a handful of times. V and J are TRBV5-4 and TRBJ1-1; 7 nucleotides agree with TRBD1. Looked up from germline, CDR1 is SGHNT and CDR2 is YYREEE (reference sequence). The junction had 6 bases not matched to a gene; V was cut back by 9 bases and J by 1 base. The CDR3 extends over 13 amino acids. The CDR3 DNA reads as TGTGCCACCGCGGACAGGAGGAACACTGAAGCTTTCTTT. Protein product: CATADRRNTEAFF.

There are a few counts of this clone. The rearrangement uses TRBV5-6 and TRBJ2-5; no clear D. Trimming removed 2 bases from V and 0 bases from J, with 8 bases in between. The germline V gene encodes CDR1 SGHDT and CDR2 YYEEEE. CDR3 length: 14 residues. The CDR3 bases are TGTGCCAGCAGCTTCCCCGCGTACCAAGAGACCCAGTACTTC. Translating gives CASSFPAYQETQYF.

The chain links TRBV11-3 to TRBJ1-6; a weak D match, TRBD1 (5 bases). The CDR3 loop spans 13 amino acids. CDR1 and CDR2 (germline): SGHNT, YENEEA. V was pared by 5 bases and J by 7 bases, with 9 bases between. The CDR3 loop is CASSLSGNSPLHF. DNA for the CDR3: TGTGCCAGCAGCCTCTCAGGGAATTCACCCCTCCACTTT.

CDR3 coding DNA: TGTGCCAGTACGGAGGGACAGGGGATGGACGGGGAGCTGTTTTTT. It codes for CASTEGQGMDGELFF. The chain employs TRBV19 and TRBJ2-2; 10 bases align to TRBD1. This CDR3 is built from 15 residues. The germline V gene has CDR1 LNHDA and CDR2 SQIVND (reference sequence). The trim removed 7 bases at V and 7 bases at J, leaving 9 bases unmatched.

The V gene is TRBV28, the J gene TRBJ1-3; TRBD1 aligns across 7 bases. Germline values: CDR1 MDHEN, CDR2 SYDVKM. The ends lost 8 bases at V and 1 base at J; junction bases unmatched: 5. The CDR3 covers 14 residues. CDR3 residues: CASGPTGSGNTIYF. In DNA, the CDR3 is TGTGCCAGCGGCCCGACAGGGTCTGGAAACACCATATATTTT.

The chain links TRBV2 to TRBJ1-2; 10 bases match TRBD1. V shed 4 bases and J 4 bases; nucleotides not matched to a gene: 12. CDR1 is SNHLY and CDR2 is FYNNEI in the germline V gene. This CDR3 region has 17 residues. CDR3 loop: CASSGQGARPLSYGYTF. CDR3 nucleotide sequence: TGTGCCAGCAGTGGACAGGGGGCGAGGCCCCTTAGCTATGGCTACACCTTC.

This chain uses TRBV6-1 with TRBJ1-1, with D unclear. There are 14 residues in the CDR3. Trimming pared 2 bases from V and 5 bases from J, leaving 12 bases between. Germline V gives CDR1 MNHNS, CDR2 SASEGT. The CDR3 sequence is CASSELVAPTEAFF. The CDR3, as DNA: TGTGCCAGCAGTGAACTCGTGGCCCCTACTGAAGCTTTCTTT.

The chain links TRBV7-6 to TRBJ2-2; 10 bases align to TRBD2. The J segment lost 5 bases and the V segment lost 1 base, leaving 4 bases of the junction unmatched. This CDR3 region has 16 residues. Looked up from germline, CDR1 is SGHVS and CDR2 is FNYEAQ. This CDR3 reads CASSLVSAGGTGELFF. The CDR3, as DNA: TGTGCCAGCAGCTTAGTATCAGCGGGGGGGACCGGGGAGCTGTTTTTT.

This CDR3 reads CASSVGQANYGYTF. CDR3 coding DNA: TGCGCCAGCAGCGTTGGACAGGCTAACTATGGCTACACCTTC. This chain uses TRBV5-1 with TRBJ1-2, with 7 bases fitting TRBD1. The V gene's germline CDR1 is SGHRS and CDR2 YFSETQ. The CDR3 is 14 residues long. The V and J ends lost 4 bases and 0 bases, in that order; junction bases with no gene match: 3.

The chain combines TRBV5-8 with TRBJ2-7, with D perhaps matching TRBD1 (5 bases). The ends were cut back, 2 bases at V and 0 bases at J, with 9 bases in the middle. Germline CDR1 reads SGHTS; CDR2 reads YDEGEE. The CDR3 runs 14 residues. This CDR3 reads CASSFTGSSYEQYF. DNA of the CDR3: TGTGCCAGCAGCTTTACAGGATCCTCCTACGAGCAGTACTTC.

The V gene is TRBV2, the J gene TRBJ1-5; 7 bases fit TRBD1. Trimming cost V 3 bases and J 0 bases; bases outside gene matches: 11. From germline, CDR1 is SNHLY and CDR2 FYNNEI. CDR3 length: 18 amino acids. The CDR3 DNA reads TGTGCCAGCAGTGAGTGGGACAGCGCTCTCTATAGCAATCAGCCCCAGCATTTT. It yields the protein CASSEWDSALYSNQPQHF.

The rearrangement joins TRBV19 to TRBJ2-5; D might be TRBD1 (6 bases). The CDR3 is made up of 14 amino acids. V lost 6 bases to trimming and J lost 5 bases, with 16 bases between them. CDR1 is LNHDA and CDR2 is SQIVND in the germline V gene (reference sequence). The CDR3 loop reads CASRNRAPSETQYF. CDR3 nucleotides: TGTGCCAGTAGAAACAGGGCCCCCAGCGAGACCCAGTACTTC.

The V call is TRBV6-5, the J call TRBJ2-1; maybe TRBD2 (6 bases). The CDR3 spans 12 residues. Germline V gives CDR1 MNHEY, CDR2 SVGAGI. Trimming removed 6 bases at V and 6 bases at J, with 9 bases between. This CDR3 reads CASRNSGNEQFF. Here the CDR3 DNA reads TGTGCCAGCAGAAATAGCGGCAATGAGCAGTTCTTC.

The rearrangement uses TRBV6-5 and TRBJ2-7; 11 positions agree with TRBD2. V lost 5 bases to trimming and J lost 4 bases; unmatched junction nucleotides: 7. This CDR3 is built from 15 residues. Per the germline V gene, CDR1 is MNHEY and CDR2 is SVGAGI. The CDR3 nucleotides are TGTGCCAGCAGTAGGTTGGGACTAGCGGATTACGAGCAGTACTTC. Encoded protein: CASSRLGLADYEQYF.

This chain uses TRBV5-1 with TRBJ1-6, with TRBD1 matching over 7 bases. Germline V CDR1 and CDR2: SGHRS, YFSETQ. The V and J ends lost 0 bases and 7 bases, in that order; junction bases with no gene match: 4. This CDR3 has 15 residues. The CDR3 nucleotides are TGCGCCAGCAGCTTGGGAGACAGGGACAATTCACCCCTCCACTTT. Its protein product is CASSLGDRDNSPLHF.

V usage is TRBV5-4 and J usage is TRBJ2-5, with D unresolved. The V end was cut by 2 bases, the J end by 2 bases, with 7 bases between. Germline loops: CDR1 SGHNT, CDR2 YYREEE (reference sequence). CDR3 size: 13 residues. The CDR3 region has the DNA TGTGCCAGCAGCTTTGCTGAGCAAGAGACCCAGTACTTC. Its protein is CASSFAEQETQYF. The whole variable domain, remainder taken from reference TRBV5-4 and TRBJ2-5, is ETGVTQSPTHLIKTRGQQVTLRCSSQSGHNTVSWYQQALGQGPQFIFQYYREEENGRGNFPPRFSGLQFPNYSSELNVNALELDDSALYLCASSFAEQETQYFGPGTRLLVL.